Listed below are T cell receptor beta chains from one sample, sequenced in a study of T-cell reconstitution after alpha-beta-depleted transplantation in children. A single record per CDR3 protein comes from TCRdb applying MiXCR to the PCR reads. The repertoire holds roughly 300,000 distinct CDR3 sequences, roughly 12% seen once, with about 25% in the top ten. The specimen comprised peripheral blood, sampled 180 days after TCRalphabeta/CD19-depleted stem cell transplant. These receptors all come from a male patient aged 2 to 10 who had a stem cell transplant for chronic granulomatous disease, so the T cells may come from the graft donor. Each CDR3 is given with its conserved first and last residue.

V,J,CDR3
TRBV7-6,TRBJ2-3,CASSLAWATTDTQYF
TRBV5-5,TRBJ2-2,CASSAGATGELFF
TRBV12-3/TRBV12-4,TRBJ1-1,CASMSQGGPNTEAFF
TRBV15,TRBJ2-7,CATGWDRTYEQYF
TRBV2,TRBJ1-5,CASTVRQNQPQHF
TRBV5-1,TRBJ2-7,CASSFQSGTASYEQYF
TRBV5-5,TRBJ2-7,CASTPILASEQYF
TRBV10-3,TRBJ2-7,CAISEGLNYEQYF
TRBV6-1,TRBJ2-1,CASSLLAGGPYNEQFF
TRBV20-1,TRBJ2-3,CSARGRGYTDTQYF
TRBV12-3/TRBV12-4,TRBJ2-1,CASSRVAAGDEQFF
TRBV2,TRBJ1-4,CASSGLGQDEKLFF
TRBV5-1,TRBJ2-3,CASSSGLAFVRDTQYF
TRBV28,TRBJ2-1,CASSLWDREYNEQFF
TRBV29-1,TRBJ2-1,CSVELAGGSYNEQFF
TRBV14,TRBJ2-5,CASSQDLLASMETQYF
TRBV30,TRBJ2-5,CATGLAGPQYF
TRBV25-1,TRBJ2-7,CASSEFPYEQYF
TRBV15,TRBJ2-7,CATSRGPRAIAYEQYF
TRBV4-1,TRBJ1-2,CASSQEGQAYGYTF
TRBV29-1,TRBJ1-4,CSVGQGSLEKLFF
TRBV12-3/TRBV12-4,TRBJ2-5,CASSQPQGFGTQYF
TRBV5-4,TRBJ2-5,CASSLRARQGGETQYF
TRBV20-1,TRBJ1-3,CSAPGVPGNTIYF
TRBV6-5,TRBJ2-2,CASSYREPGELFF
TRBV4-3,TRBJ2-1,CASSPAGNEQFF
TRBV5-6,TRBJ2-1,CASSLDGVAGGSYNEQFF
TRBV2,TRBJ1-3,CAGGTGTSSGNTIYF
TRBV29-1,TRBJ2-4,CSVKTTYIQYF
TRBV11-2,TRBJ2-7,CASSLGPPGAGDKLYEQYF
TRBV24-1,TRBJ2-7,CATSVKTGGCHEQYF
TRBV15,TRBJ2-1,CATSRNRGVSLEQFF
TRBV18,TRBJ1-1,CASSAIGGTEAFF
TRBV6-6,TRBJ1-1,CASSYAETEAFF
TRBV28,TRBJ1-2,CASSGGQSYGYTF
TRBV9,TRBJ1-5,CASSVGGDYQPQHF
TRBV12-3/TRBV12-4,TRBJ2-7,CASSSGRAYEQYF
TRBV29-1,TRBJ2-3,CSVLVGDTQYF
TRBV28,TRBJ2-5,CASGMTSGRRQETQYF
TRBV20-1,TRBJ2-3,CSASRLARSTDTQYF
TRBV11-2,TRBJ2-5,CASSASGLAGRETQYF
TRBV7-2,TRBJ2-3,CASSFRDRVFTDTQYF
TRBV30,TRBJ2-7,CAWSVRGALRYEQYF
TRBV2,TRBJ2-3,CASPRGATDTQYF
TRBV20-1,TRBJ1-5,CSAGTRLSNNQPQHF
TRBV6-5,TRBJ2-5,CASSYSRQSKTQYF
TRBV12-3/TRBV12-4,TRBJ2-5,CASSLEQGQETQYF
TRBV7-9,TRBJ2-6,CASSLRTSGKAGANVLTF
TRBV7-2,TRBJ2-7,CASSRDFHPSYEQYF